This T cell receptor (beta chain) is drawn from a study of blood T cell repertoires in COVID-19. As for the study in general: Both acute and convalescent COVID-19 samples were obtained from the United States, Italy and Spain. From T cells, B-cell-depleted T cells, or PBMCs came the material, which was cDNA or gDNA.

This clone was counted only a few times. After removal of 4 bases from V and 6 bases from J, the junction contained 6 bases not matched to a gene. The CDR3 consists of 15 residues. Germline-derived CDR1 and CDR2 are MGHRA and YSYEKL. In the original analysis: From reference gene primer amplification, estimates of nucleated cell counts were derived. Sequencing was performed with immunoSEQ multiplex PCR; in TCRdb, only in-frame clones are kept and a portion is missing. V and J calls and clone size are given by that table; D and trimming were obtained from the DNA. The sample comprises around 100,000 clones, roughly 84% of which are singletons, and approximately 1.5% rests with the top ten.

This sequence was found in a middle-aged man with acute or convalescent COVID-19. Material: peripheral blood. The rearrangement joins TRBV4-1 to TRBJ2-1, with 10 bases fitting TRBD2. CDR3 DNA sequence: TGCGCCAGCAGCCCATTAGCGGGAGGAACCAATGAGCAGTTCTTC. It specifies CASSPLAGGTNEQFF.